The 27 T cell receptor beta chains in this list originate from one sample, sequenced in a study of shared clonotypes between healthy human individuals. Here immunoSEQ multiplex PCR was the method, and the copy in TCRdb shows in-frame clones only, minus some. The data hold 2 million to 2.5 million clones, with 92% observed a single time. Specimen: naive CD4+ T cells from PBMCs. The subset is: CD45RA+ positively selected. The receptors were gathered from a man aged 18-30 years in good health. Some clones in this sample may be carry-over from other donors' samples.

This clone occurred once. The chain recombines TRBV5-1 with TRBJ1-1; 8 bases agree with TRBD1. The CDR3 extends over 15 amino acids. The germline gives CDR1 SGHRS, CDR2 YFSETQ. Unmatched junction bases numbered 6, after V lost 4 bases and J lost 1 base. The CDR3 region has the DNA TGCGCCAGCAGCCTAAGACAGGGGACGAACACTGAAGCTTTCTTT. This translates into CASSLRQGTNTEAFF.

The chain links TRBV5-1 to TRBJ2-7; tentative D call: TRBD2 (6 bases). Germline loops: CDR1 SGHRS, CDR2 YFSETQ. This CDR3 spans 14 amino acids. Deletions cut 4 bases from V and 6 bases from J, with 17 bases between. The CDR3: CASSPDVGGSEQYF. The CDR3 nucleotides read TGCGCCAGCAGCCCGGACGTTGGGGGGAGCGAGCAGTACTTC.

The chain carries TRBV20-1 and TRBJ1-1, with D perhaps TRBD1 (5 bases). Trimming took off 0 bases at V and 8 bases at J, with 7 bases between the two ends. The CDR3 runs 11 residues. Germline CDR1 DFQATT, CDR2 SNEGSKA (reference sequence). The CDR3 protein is CSARDRQEAFF. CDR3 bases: TGCAGTGCTAGAGATCGACAGGAAGCTTTCTTT.

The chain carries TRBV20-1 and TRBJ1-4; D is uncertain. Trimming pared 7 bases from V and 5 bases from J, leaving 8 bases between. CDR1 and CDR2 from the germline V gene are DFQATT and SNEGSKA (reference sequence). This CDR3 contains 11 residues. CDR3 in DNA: TGCAGTGTGGCCGGCAATGAAAAACTGTTTTTT. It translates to CSVAGNEKLFF.

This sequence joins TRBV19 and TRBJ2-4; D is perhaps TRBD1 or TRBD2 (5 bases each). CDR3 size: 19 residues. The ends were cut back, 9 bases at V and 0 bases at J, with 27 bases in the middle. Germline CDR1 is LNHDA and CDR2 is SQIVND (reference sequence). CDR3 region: CARPLPQGWGSLAKNIQYF. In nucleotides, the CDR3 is TGTGCCAGACCCCTCCCTCAGGGCTGGGGGTCCTTAGCCAAAAACATTCAGTACTTC.

The CDR3: CASSTRMSSGNTIYF. CDR3 coding DNA: TGTGCCAGCAGCACGAGGATGAGCTCTGGAAACACCATATATTTT. This sequence joins TRBV6-5 and TRBJ1-3; D gene unclear. V was cut by 6 bases and J by 0 bases, with 12 bases left in between. The CDR3 extends over 15 amino acids. Per the germline V gene, CDR1 is MNHEY and CDR2 is SVGAGI.

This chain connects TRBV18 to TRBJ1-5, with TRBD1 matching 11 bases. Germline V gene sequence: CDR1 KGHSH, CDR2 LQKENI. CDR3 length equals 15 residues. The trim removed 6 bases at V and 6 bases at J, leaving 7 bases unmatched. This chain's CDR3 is CASSFGTGGGQPQHF. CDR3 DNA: TGTGCCAGCTCGTTCGGGACAGGGGGAGGTCAGCCCCAGCATTTT.

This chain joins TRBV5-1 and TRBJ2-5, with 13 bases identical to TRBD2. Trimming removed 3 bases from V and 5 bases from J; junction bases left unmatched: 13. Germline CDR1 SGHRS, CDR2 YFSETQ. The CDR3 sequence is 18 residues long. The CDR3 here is CASSSGTSGAPKTETQYF. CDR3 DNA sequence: TGCGCCAGCAGCTCCGGGACTAGCGGGGCCCCAAAGACGGAGACCCAGTACTTC.

The CDR3 bases are TGTGCCAGCAGCCTGACCGGGACAGGGAGCTACGAGCAGTACTTC. It yields the protein CASSLTGTGSYEQYF. The rearrangement links TRBV4-2 to TRBJ2-7; the match to TRBD1 covers 9 bases. There are 15 residues in the CDR3. Losses at the gene ends were 4 bases for V and 3 bases for J; bases not matched to a gene: 7. Germline loops: CDR1 LGHNA, CDR2 YNFKEQ.

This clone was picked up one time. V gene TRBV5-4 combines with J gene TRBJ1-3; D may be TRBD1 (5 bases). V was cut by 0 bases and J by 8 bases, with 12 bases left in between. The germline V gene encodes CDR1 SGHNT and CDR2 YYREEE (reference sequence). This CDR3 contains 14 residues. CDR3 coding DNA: TGTGCCAGCAGCTTGGGACGGGGGGAATACACCATATATTTT. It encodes CASSLGRGEYTIYF. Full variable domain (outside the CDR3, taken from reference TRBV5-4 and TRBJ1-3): ETGVTQSPTHLIKTRGQQVTLRCSSQSGHNTVSWYQQALGQGPQFIFQYYREEENGRGNFPPRFSGLQFPNYSSELNVNALELDDSALYLCASSLGRGEYTIYFGEGSWLTVV.

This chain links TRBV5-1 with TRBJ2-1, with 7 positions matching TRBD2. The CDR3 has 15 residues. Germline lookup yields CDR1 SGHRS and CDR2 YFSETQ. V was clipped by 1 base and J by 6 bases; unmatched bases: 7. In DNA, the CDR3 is TGCGCCAGCAGCTTGTTGGTTCTAGCGGCCAATGAGCAGTTCTTC. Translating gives CASSLLVLAANEQFF.

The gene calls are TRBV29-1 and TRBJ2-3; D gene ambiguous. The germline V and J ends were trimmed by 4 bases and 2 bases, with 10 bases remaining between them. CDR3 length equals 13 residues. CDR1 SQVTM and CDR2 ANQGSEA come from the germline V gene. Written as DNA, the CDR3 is TGCAGCGTTGCTTCGGGCCTCACAGATACGCAGTATTTT. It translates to CSVASGLTDTQYF.

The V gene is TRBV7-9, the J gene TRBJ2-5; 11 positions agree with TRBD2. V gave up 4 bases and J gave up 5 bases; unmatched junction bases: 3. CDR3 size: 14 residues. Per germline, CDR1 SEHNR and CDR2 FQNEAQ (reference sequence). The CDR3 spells CASSWGLAAETQYF. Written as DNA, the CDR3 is TGTGCCAGCAGCTGGGGACTAGCGGCGGAGACCCAGTACTTC.

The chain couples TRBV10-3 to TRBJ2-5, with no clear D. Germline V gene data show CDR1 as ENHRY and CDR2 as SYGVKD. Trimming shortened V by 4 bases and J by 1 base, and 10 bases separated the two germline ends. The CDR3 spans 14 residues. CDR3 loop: CAISVMQLQETQYF. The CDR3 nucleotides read TGTGCCATCAGTGTGATGCAGCTCCAAGAGACCCAGTACTTC.

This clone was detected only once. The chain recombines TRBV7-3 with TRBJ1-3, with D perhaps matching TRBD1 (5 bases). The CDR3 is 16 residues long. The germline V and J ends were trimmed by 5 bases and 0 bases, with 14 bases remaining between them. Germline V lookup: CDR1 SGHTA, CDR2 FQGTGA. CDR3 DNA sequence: TGTGCCAGCAGCCAACTCACAGGAAGCTCTGGAAACACCATATATTTT. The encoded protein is CASSQLTGSSGNTIYF. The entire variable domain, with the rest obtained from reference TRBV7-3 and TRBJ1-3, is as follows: GAGVSQTPSNKVTEKGKYVELRCDPISGHTALYWYRQSLGQGPEFLIYFQGTGAADDSGLPNDRFFAVRPEGSVSTLKIQRTERGDSAVYLCASSQLTGSSGNTIYFGEGSWLTVV.

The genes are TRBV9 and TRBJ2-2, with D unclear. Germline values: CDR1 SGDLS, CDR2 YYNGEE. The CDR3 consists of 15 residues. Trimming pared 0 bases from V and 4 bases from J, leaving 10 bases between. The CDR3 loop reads CASSVGFVSTGELFF. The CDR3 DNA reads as TGTGCCAGCAGCGTAGGCTTTGTTTCCACCGGGGAGCTGTTTTTT.

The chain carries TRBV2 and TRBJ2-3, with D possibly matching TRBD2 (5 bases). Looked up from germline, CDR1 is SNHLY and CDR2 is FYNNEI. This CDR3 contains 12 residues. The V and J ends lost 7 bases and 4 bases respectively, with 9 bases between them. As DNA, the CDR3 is TGTGCCAGCATGAGGGCGCCAGATACGCAGTATTTT. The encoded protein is CASMRAPDTQYF.

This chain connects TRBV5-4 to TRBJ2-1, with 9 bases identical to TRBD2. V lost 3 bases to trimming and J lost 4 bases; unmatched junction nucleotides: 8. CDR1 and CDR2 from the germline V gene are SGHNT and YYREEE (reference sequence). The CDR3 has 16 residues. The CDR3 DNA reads TGTGCCAGCAGCTCCCAAGCGGGAGGACGTTACAATGAGCAGTTCTTC. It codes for CASSSQAGGRYNEQFF.

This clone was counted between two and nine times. In nucleotides, the CDR3 is TGTGCCAGCAGTGACCGGGCAGGAGACACTGAAGCTTTCTTT. Translation gives CASSDRAGDTEAFF. The V and J genes are TRBV2 and TRBJ1-1; the D is unclear. Trimming left V 3 bases short and J 3 bases short, with 11 bases between. Germline CDR1 and CDR2: SNHLY and FYNNEI. CDR3 length: 14 amino acids.

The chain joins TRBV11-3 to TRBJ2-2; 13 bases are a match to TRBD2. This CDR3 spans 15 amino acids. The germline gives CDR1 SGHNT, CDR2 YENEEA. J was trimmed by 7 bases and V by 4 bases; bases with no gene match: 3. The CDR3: CASSSGTSGVGELFF. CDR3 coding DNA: TGTGCCAGCAGCTCCGGGACTAGCGGGGTCGGGGAGCTGTTTTTT.

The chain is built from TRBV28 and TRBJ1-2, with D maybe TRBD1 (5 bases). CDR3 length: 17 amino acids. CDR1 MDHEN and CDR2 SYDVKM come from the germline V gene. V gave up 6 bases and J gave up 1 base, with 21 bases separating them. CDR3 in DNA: TGTGCCAGCAGCACCGGTGAGGGGCGACCAAGTAACTATGGCTACACCTTC. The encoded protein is CASSTGEGRPSNYGYTF.

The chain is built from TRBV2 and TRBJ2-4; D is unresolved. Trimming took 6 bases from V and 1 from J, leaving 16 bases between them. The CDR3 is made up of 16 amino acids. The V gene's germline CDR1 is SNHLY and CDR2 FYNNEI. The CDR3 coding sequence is TGTGCCAGCAGCACGGACCCAACCGGGGCCAAAAACATTCAGTACTTC. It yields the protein CASSTDPTGAKNIQYF.

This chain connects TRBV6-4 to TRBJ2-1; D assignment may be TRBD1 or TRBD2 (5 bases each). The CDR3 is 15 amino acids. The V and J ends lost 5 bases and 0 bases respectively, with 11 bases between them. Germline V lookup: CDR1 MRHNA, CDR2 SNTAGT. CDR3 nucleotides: TGTGCCAGCAGTCCGGGACCGGGCTCCTACAATGAGCAGTTCTTC. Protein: CASSPGPGSYNEQFF.

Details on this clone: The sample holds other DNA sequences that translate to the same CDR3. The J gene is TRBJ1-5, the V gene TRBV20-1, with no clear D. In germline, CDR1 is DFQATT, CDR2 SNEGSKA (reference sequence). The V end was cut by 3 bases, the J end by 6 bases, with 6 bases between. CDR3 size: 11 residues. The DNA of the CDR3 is TGCAGTGCTAGCTTGGGTCAGCCCCAGCATTTT. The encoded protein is CSASLGQPQHF.

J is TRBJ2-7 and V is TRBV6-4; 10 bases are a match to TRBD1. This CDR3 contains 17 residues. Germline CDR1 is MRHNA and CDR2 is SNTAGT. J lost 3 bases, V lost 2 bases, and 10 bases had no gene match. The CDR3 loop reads CASSDATGGDAFYEQYF. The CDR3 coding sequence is TGTGCCAGCAGTGACGCGACAGGGGGCGACGCTTTCTACGAGCAGTACTTC.

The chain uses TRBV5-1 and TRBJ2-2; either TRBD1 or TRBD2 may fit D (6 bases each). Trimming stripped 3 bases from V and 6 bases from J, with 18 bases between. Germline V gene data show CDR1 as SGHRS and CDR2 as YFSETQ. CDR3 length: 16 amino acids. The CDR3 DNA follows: TGCGCCAGCAGCTCGTCGATCCCTCGGGGGCCCGGGGAGCTGTTTTTT. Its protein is CASSSSIPRGPGELFF.

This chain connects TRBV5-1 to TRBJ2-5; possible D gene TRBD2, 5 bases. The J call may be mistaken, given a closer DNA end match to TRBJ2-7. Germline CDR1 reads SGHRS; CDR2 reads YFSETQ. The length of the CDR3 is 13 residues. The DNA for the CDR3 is TGCGCCAGCAGCTTGTTGGGGAGCTACGAGCAGTACTTC. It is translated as CASSLLGSYEQYF.